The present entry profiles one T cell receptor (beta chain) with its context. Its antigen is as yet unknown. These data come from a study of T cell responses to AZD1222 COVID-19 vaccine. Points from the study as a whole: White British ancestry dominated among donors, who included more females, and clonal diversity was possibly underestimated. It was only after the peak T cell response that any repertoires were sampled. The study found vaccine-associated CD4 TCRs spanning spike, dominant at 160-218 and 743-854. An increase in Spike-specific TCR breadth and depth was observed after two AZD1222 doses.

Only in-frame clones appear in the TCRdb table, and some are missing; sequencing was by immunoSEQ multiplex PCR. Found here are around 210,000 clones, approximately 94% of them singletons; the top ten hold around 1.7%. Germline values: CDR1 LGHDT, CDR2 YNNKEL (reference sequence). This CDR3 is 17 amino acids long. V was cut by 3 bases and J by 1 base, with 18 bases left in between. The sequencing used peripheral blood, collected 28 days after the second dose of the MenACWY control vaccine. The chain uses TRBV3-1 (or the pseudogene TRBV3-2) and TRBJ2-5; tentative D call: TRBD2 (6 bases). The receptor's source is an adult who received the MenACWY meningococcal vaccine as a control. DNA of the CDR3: TGTGCCAGCAGCCAGGGTCCAGGGAGGATCCTCCAAGAGACCCAGTACTTC. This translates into CASSQGPGRILQETQYF.